This T cell receptor beta chain was obtained from a study of cytomegalovirus exposure and HLA in healthy donors. In germline, CDR1 is SGHNT, CDR2 YYREEE (reference sequence). Germline trimming cut 0 bases from V and 4 bases from J; bases unmatched to any gene: 3. The CDR3 totals 14 residues. Overall study findings and caveats: Analysis performed later found more than 15,000 TCR beta sequences associated with HLA alleles at 0.05 false discovery rate.

The PCR had 60 Vbeta and 13 Jbeta primers. TCRdb's copy holds only in-frame clones and misses some; the assay was immunoSEQ multiplex PCR. The sample includes 100,000 to 150,000 clones, 77% of them seen just once. To note about this clone: The antigen remains unidentified.

This TCR derives from a middle-aged woman in good health and CMV-seropositive. Input material: PBMCs. The chain has TRBV5-4 and TRBJ2-5, with TRBD1 matching 7 bases. The CDR3 DNA reads as TGTGCCAGCAGCTTGGGACAGGGTAGAGAGACCCAGTACTTC. Amino acids: CASSLGQGRETQYF.